This T cell receptor beta chain was identified in a study of blood T cells in healthy people across ages (dated by TCRdb to the mid-2010s). At the level of the whole study: In model experiments, template switching captured roughly one uniquely barcoded TCR beta cDNA molecule for every two T cells. Age-related changes in TCR beta repertoire diversity were measured in the study by deep sequencing normalized with unique cDNA molecular identifiers. Donors were grouped into four age groups: young (average approximately 15 years), middle-aged (roughly 38), aged (approximately 58) and long-lived (just over 80). Using the same blood draw, the study looked at two additional independent replicas of 1 million unique cDNA reads for two donors, one aged 18 to 29 and the other aged 80 or older. General findings and caveats noted by the study authors: Donor CMV infection status was unknown, potentially confounding age-related changes in expanded clonotypes. Bulk unsorted PBMC profiling prevented conclusive comparison of naive and antigen-experienced compartments. As age increased, observed TCR beta diversity per million T cells dropped in a roughly linear way, and a significant reduction was already evident by age roughly 40. Estimates of total diversity based on one million sequenced T cells were considered lower bounds and underestimates. Compared with the aged group, the long-lived group had more naive CD4+ T cells, fewer expanded clones and increased TCR diversity, a pattern suggesting age selection. There was a strong correlation between observed TCR beta diversity and the percentage of naive T cells measured by flow cytometry.

The CDR3 goes from the cysteine to the phenylalanine over 15 residues. Only the CDR3 DNA is retained, 45 bases long and in frame from the first base. The junction carries 8 bases between V and J, which are trimmed by 0 bases and 0 bases respectively. CDR1 SGHRS and CDR2 YFSETQ are derived from the germline V gene. Worth noting for this clonotype: The clone's antigen remains unknown. No quality values exist for individual bases; no much larger clone is one base distant.

Systemically healthy Caucasian individuals from Russia, 39 in total and aged about 6 to 95 years, were included as donors. Each donor gave about 9.2 milliliters of peripheral blood, drawn into EDTA-treated Vacutainer tubes. Ficoll-Paque density-gradient centrifugation was used to isolate PBMCs, with at least 6 million per sample. Total RNA was extracted from PBMCs with Trizol reagent, with at least 5.5 micrograms obtained per sample. For every donor, an aliquot of PBMCs went through flow cytometry to measure the percentages of naive CD45RAhigh/CD27high T cells. Library preparation employed 5' RACE. Instrument used: Illumina HiSeq 2500. A second about 7 to 11 cycle PCR used a sample-barcoded 5' primer and a J-beta primer mix. A unique molecular identifier was introduced onto each TCR beta cDNA molecule by a template-switch 5' adaptor carrying 12 random nucleotides. At least 3 million CDR3-containing paired-end reads were obtained from each sample. All of the RNA was converted into first-strand cDNA using the Mint cDNA synthesis kit, with a TRBC-specific oligonucleotide serving as the primer. Following uracil-DNA glycosylase treatment, a first 18-cycle PCR with universal primers M1SS and BC2_uni_R was performed on all cDNA. Per the authors' processing: For normalization, 1 million high-quality reads, each with a distinct molecular identifier, were randomly selected from each sample. Reads sharing molecular identifiers were discarded rather than binned into consensus sequences. MiTCR, run with a Q25 quality threshold and the strictest error-elimination algorithm, handled CDR3 identification, clonotype clustering and error correction. A nonparametric unseen species model with Euler transformation was used to estimate a lower bound on total TCR beta diversity. TCRdb's own reprocessing of the public reads used fastp at Q25 and MiXCR and kept productive beta chains. Every entry covers one CDR3 protein and lists the most common genes and DNA from its rows. For this entry, the V and J calls and clone size follow TCRdb and not the study's own pipeline. The sample table holds hundreds of thousands of distinct CDR3 sequences, of which 27% were seen once. Approximately 3.6% of the sample rests with the top ten.

These data also featured in a second study, about T cells of mothers and their children. As the second publication notes: The donors were nine systemically healthy Caucasian individuals, made up of three mothers and their six children. cDNA synthesis used all of the extracted RNA, with 1.5 ug of RNA in each 15 ul reaction. In the second PCR, sample barcodes and 2-4 random nucleotides were introduced via the M1S primer. More than 9 million TCR beta CDR3 reads were obtained from each mother, and some 3 million reads were obtained from each child. Thymic selection similarly shapes TCR recombination output in related and unrelated pairs, with minor effect from inherited differences. Normalized repertoire overlap was always found to be slightly, but never significantly, higher in related mother-child pairs than in unrelated mother-child pairs. Persistent microchimeric T cell clones were not detected, at a sensitivity of about 99 clones per million clonotypes. To look for features that set related mother-child pairs apart from unrelated individuals, the researchers ran deep NGS to compare the TCR beta repertoires of mothers and children. Mothers averaged approximately 41 +/- 4 years of age and children averaged about 10 +/- 4 years. After adapters were ligated using NEBNext reagents, the libraries underwent 100+100 nt paired-end sequencing on an Illumina HiSeq 2000. Mother and child libraries were prepared a month apart and sequenced in separate runs to prevent cross-contamination. Each donor had between about 450,000 and 2,100,000 distinct TCR beta clonotypes identified. Naive TCR beta clonotypes were estimated from low-frequency clonotypes matched to each donor's FACS-determined naive share, without sorting.

Recombination connected TRBV5-1 to TRBJ2-3; TRBD2 is perhaps the D gene, given 6 matching bases. The source is a boy aged 2 to 9 in good health. The sample comprised blood. The CDR3 reads CASSLAGTSTDTQYF. In nucleotide form, the sequence is TGCGCCAGCAGCTTGGCTGGGACTAGCACAGATACGCAGTATTTT.